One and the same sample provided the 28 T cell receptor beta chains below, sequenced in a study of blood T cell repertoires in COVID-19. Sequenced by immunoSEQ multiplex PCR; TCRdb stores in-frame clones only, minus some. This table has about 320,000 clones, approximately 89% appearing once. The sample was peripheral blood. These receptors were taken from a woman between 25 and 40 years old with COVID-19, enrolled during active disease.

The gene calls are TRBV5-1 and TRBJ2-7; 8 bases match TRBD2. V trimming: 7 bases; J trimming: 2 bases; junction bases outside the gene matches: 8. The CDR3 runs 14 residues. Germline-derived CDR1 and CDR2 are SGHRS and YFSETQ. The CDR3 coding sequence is TGCGCCAGCGCTCGGCGGGGGGAAACCTACGAGCAGTACTTC. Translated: CASARRGETYEQYF.

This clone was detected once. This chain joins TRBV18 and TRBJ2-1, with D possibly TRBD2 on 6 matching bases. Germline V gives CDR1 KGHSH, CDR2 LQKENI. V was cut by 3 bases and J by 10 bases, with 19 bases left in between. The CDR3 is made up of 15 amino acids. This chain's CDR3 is CASSPRDGSLSEQFF. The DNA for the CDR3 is TGTGCCAGCTCACCGCGGGACGGCTCCTTATCGGAGCAGTTCTTC.

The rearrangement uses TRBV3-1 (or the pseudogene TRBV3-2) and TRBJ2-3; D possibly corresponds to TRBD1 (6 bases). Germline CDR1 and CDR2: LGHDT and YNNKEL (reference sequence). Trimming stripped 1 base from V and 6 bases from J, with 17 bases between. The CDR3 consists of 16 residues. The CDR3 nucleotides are TGTGCCAGCAGCCAAGGACGAACAGGGCGCGTGGATACGCAGTATTTT. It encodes CASSQGRTGRVDTQYF.

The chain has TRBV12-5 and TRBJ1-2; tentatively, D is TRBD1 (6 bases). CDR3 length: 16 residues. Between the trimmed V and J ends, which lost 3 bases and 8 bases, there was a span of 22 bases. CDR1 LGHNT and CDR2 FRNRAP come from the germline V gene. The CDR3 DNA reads TGTGCTAGTGGTTTCCTCAAGCAGGGGTCGATTTGGGGCTACACCTTC. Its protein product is CASGFLKQGSIWGYTF.

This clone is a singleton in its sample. DNA of the CDR3: TGCGCCAGCCACCCCGGGACAGGCATTTACAATGAGCAGTTCTTC. Protein: CASHPGTGIYNEQFF. The V and J genes are TRBV5-1 and TRBJ2-1; 8 nucleotides agree with TRBD1. Germline V CDR1 and CDR2: SGHRS, YFSETQ. J gave up 4 bases and V 7 bases, and 10 bases lay outside the gene matches. This CDR3 contains 15 residues.

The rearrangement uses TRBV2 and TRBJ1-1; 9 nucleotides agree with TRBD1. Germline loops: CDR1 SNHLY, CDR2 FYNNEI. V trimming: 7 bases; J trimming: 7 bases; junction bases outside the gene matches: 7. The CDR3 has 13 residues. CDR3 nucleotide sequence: TGTGCCAGCATCGTCCCGGGACAGGGTGAAGCTTTCTTT. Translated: CASIVPGQGEAFF.

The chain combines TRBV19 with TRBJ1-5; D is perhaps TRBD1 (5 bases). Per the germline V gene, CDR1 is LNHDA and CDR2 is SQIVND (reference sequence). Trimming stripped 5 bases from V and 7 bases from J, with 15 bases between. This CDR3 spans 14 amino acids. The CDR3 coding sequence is TGTGCCAGTAGTTTCGGCCGCGGGGGACAGCCCCAGCATTTT. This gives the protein CASSFGRGGQPQHF.

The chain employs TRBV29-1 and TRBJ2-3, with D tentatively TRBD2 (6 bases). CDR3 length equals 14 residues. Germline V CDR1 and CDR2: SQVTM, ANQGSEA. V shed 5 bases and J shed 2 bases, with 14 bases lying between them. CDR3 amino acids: CSVKQRVFTDTQYF. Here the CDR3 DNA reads TGCAGCGTTAAACAGCGGGTTTTCACAGATACGCAGTATTTT.

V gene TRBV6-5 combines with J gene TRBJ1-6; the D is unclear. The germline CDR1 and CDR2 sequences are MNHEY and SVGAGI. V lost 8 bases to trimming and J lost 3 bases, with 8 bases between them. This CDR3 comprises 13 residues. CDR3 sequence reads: CASVGSYNSPLHF. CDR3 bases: TGTGCCAGCGTGGGCAGCTATAATTCACCCCTCCACTTT.

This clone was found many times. The CDR3 region is CASSLRSSGGLNEQYF. For the CDR3, the DNA is TGTGCCAGTAGCCTCAGATCTAGCGGGGGATTGAACGAGCAGTACTTC. This rearrangement joins TRBV19 to TRBJ2-7; 10 nucleotides align to TRBD2. The V gene end was trimmed by 6 bases and the J gene end by 5 bases; junction bases not matched to a gene: 13. Germline V gene data show CDR1 as LNHDA and CDR2 as SQIVND (reference sequence). This CDR3 contains 16 residues.

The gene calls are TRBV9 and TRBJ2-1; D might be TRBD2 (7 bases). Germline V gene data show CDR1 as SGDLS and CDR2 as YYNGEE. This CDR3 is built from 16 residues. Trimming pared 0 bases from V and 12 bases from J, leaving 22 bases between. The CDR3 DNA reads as TGTGCCAGCAGCGTAGCTCGGAGCGGGGCACAGGGCGGGCAGTTCTTC. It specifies CASSVARSGAQGGQFF.

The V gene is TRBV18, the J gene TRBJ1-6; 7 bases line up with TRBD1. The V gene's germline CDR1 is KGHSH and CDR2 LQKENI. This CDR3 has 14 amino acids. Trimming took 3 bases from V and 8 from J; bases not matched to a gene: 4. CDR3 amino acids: CASSPTGKDSPLHF. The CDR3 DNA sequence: TGTGCCAGCTCACCGACAGGGAAGGATTCACCCCTCCACTTT. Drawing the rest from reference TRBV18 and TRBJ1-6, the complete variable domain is NAGVMQNPRHLVRRRGQEARLRCSPMKGHSHVYWYRQLPEEGLKFMVYLQKENIIDESGMPKERFSAEFPKEGPSILRIQQVVRGDSAAYFCASSPTGKDSPLHFGNGTRLTVT.

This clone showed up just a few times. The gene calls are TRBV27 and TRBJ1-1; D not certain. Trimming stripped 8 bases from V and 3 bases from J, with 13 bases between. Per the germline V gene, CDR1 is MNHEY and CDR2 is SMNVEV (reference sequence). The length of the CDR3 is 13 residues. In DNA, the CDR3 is TGTGCCAGCTACGGGAACCGAGACACTGAAGCTTTCTTT. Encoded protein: CASYGNRDTEAFF.

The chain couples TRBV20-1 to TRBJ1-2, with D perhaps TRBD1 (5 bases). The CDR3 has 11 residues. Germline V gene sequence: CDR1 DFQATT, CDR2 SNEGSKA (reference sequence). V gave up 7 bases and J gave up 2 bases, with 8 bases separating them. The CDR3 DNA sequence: TGCAGTGTTGCAGGGAACTATGGCTACACCTTC. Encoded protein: CSVAGNYGYTF.

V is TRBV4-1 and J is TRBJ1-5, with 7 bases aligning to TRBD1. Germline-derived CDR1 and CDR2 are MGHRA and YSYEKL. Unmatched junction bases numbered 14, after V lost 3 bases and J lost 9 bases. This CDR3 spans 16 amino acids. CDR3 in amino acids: CASSQLTGPLQRPQHF. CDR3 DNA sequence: TGCGCCAGCAGCCAGTTGACAGGGCCACTACAGCGGCCCCAGCATTTT.

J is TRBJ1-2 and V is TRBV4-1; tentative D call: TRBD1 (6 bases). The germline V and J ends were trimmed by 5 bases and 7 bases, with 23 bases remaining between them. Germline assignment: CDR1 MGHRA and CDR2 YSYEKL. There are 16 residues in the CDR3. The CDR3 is CASSVYWGLLGGGYTF. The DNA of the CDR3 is TGCGCCAGCAGCGTCTATTGGGGCCTTTTAGGGGGTGGCTACACCTTC.

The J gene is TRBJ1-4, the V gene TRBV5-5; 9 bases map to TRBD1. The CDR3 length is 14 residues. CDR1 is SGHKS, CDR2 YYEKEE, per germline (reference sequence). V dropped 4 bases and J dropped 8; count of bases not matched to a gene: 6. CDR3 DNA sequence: TGTGCCAGCAGCCCCGGGACAGGGATCGAAAAACTGTTTTTT. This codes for CASSPGTGIEKLFF.

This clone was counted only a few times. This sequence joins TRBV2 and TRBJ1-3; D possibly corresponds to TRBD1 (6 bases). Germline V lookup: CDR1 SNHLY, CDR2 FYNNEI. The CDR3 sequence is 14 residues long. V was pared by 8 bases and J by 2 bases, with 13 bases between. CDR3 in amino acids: CASSPQGPGNTIYF. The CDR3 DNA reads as TGTGCCAGCTCCCCGCAGGGGCCTGGAAACACCATATATTTT.

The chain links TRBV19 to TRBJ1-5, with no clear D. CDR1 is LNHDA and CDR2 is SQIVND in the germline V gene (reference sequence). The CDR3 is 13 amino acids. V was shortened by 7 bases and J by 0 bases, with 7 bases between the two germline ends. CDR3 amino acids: CASTQYSNQPQHF. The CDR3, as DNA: TGTGCCAGTACCCAGTATAGCAATCAGCCCCAGCATTTT.

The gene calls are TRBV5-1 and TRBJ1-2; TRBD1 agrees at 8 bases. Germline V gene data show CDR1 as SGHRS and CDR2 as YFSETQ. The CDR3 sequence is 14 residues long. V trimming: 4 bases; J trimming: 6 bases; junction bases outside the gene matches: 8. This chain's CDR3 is CASSLRTGFDGYTF. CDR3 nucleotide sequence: TGCGCCAGCAGCCTCCGGACAGGGTTCGATGGCTACACCTTC.

In DNA form, the CDR3 reads TGTGCCAGCAGTTATAGAGGGACAAATCAGCCCCAGCATTTT. Protein product: CASSYRGTNQPQHF. The chain carries TRBV27 and TRBJ1-5; TRBD1 might be the D (6 bases). CDR3 length: 14 residues. From germline, CDR1 is MNHEY and CDR2 SMNVEV (reference sequence). V was pared by 4 bases and J by 4 bases, with 11 bases between.

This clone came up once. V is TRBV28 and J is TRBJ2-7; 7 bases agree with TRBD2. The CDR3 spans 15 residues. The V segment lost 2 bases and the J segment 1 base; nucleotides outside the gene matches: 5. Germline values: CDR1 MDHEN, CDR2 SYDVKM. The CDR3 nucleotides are TGTGCCAGCAGTTTACGGGGGGTTAAGTCCTACGAGCAGTACTTC. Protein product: CASSLRGVKSYEQYF. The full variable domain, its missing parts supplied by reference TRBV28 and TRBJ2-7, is DVKVTQSSRYLVKRTGEKVFLECVQDMDHENMFWYRQDPGLGLRLIYFSYDVKMKEKGDIPEGYSVSREKKERFSLILESASTNQTSMYLCASSLRGVKSYEQYFGPGTRLTVT.

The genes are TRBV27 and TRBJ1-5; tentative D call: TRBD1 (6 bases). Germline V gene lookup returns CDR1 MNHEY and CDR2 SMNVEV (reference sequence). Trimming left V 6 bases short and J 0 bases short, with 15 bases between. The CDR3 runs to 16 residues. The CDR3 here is CASSRGHPDSNQPQHF. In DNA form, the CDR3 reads TGTGCCAGCAGCCGGGGACACCCAGATAGCAATCAGCCCCAGCATTTT.

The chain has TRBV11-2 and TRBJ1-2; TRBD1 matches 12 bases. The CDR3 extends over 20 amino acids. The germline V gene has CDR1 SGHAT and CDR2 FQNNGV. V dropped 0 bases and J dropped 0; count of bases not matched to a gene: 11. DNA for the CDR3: TGTGCCAGCAGCTTAGAGGAGGGTACGGGACAGGGGGCGGCTAACTATGGCTACACCTTC. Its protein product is CASSLEEGTGQGAANYGYTF.

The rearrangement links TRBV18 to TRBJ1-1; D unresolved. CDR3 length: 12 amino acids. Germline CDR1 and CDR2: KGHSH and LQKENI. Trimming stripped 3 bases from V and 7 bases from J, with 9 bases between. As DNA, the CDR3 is TGTGCCAGCTCACCCCTTCGGGGTGAAGCTTTCTTT. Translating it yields CASSPLRGEAFF.

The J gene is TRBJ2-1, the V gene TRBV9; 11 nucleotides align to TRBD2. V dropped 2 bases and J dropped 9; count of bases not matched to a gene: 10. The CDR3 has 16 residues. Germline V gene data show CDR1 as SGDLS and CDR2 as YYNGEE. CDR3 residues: CASSVYSGGAIAEQFF. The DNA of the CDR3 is TGTGCCAGCAGCGTTTATAGCGGGGGGGCTATCGCTGAGCAGTTCTTC.

This CDR3 is CASSARDRGGYTF. The CDR3, as DNA: TGTGCCAGCAGCGCCCGGGACAGGGGTGGCTACACCTTC. The chain joins TRBV21-1 to TRBJ1-2; the table gives TRBD1 as D, unverified against the DNA. TRBV21-1 is listed as a pseudogene. This CDR3 region has 13 residues.

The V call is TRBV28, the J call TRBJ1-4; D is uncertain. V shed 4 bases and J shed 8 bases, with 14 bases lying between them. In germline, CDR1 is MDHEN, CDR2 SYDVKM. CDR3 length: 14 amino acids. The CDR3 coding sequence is TGTGCCAGCAGTTCGGTTGGTCCCTGGGAAAAACTGTTTTTT. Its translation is CASSSVGPWEKLFF.